A selection of T cell receptor beta chains follows, all from one sample in a study of CXCR3-negative and CXCR3-positive naive CD8 T cells. No DNA is given; TCRdb re-called the 5' RACE reads and lists each CDR3 protein once. Its clone listing holds just under 90,000 distinct CDR3 sequences. Input material: naive CXCR3+ CD8+ T cells from blood. These receptors all stem from a human donor in good health. Some clones in this sample may be carry-over from other donors' samples. Each CDR3 is given with its conserved first and last residue.

V gene,J gene,CDR3 protein
TRBV7-9,TRBJ2-2,CASSPDRANTGELFF
TRBV29-1,TRBJ2-7,CSVVYGTGADGEQYF
TRBV6-2/TRBV6-3,TRBJ1-1,CASSYGTEAFF
TRBV7-6,TRBJ2-1,CASSSPGQGANEQFF
TRBV20-1,TRBJ2-3,CSARPSNTYTQYF
TRBV6-2/TRBV6-3,TRBJ2-7,CASSLITGVTFGFSSGSYEQYF
TRBV6-2/TRBV6-3,TRBJ1-5,CASSYKGQPSAPQHF
TRBV7-6,TRBJ2-3,CASSAGQRADTQYF
TRBV5-1,TRBJ2-1,CASSPAGFDNEQFF
TRBV9,TRBJ2-1,CASSFTSLADNEQFF
TRBV28,TRBJ2-1,CASSLYRGGPYNEQFF
TRBV29-1,TRBJ2-7,CSVATGGFSPYEQYF
TRBV2,TRBJ2-1,CASSARGQGNEQFF
TRBV12-3/TRBV12-4,TRBJ2-5,CASSFASVQETQYF
TRBV6-6,TRBJ2-1,CASSYEGPYNEQFF
TRBV29-1,TRBJ2-5,CSVGQRGVLGETQYF
TRBV28,TRBJ1-6,CASSLVYNSPLHF
TRBV7-6,TRBJ2-5,CASSLTDRLEYF
TRBV9,TRBJ2-2,CASSELAGENTGELFF
TRBV12-3/TRBV12-4,TRBJ2-1,CASSFRGNGNEQFF
TRBV19,TRBJ2-7,CASSADTYYEQYF
TRBV28,TRBJ2-7,CASTNERGYYEQYF
TRBV7-8,TRBJ2-7,CASSSDRGYEQYF
TRBV7-3,TRBJ1-1,CASSLGGMNTEAFF
TRBV29-1,TRBJ2-2,CSVPQGQTNTGELFF
TRBV6-5,TRBJ2-1,CASSTGDSYNEQFF
TRBV11-2,TRBJ2-1,CASSLVAGGPPQFF
TRBV29-1,TRBJ2-7,CSVDGFRGTDSYEEYF
TRBV3-1,TRBJ2-3,CASSQEEGAPGTDTQYF
TRBV15,TRBJ2-7,CATSRADRDEQYF
TRBV5-6,TRBJ2-5,CASSLWWLAGGEETQYF
TRBV13,TRBJ2-1,CASSPAIGATSSYNEQFF
TRBV12-3/TRBV12-4,TRBJ2-1,CASFSPSGNPYNEQFF
TRBV29-1,TRBJ2-4,CSVVVKNIQYF
TRBV6-2/TRBV6-3,TRBJ2-1,CASRKGSSYNEQFF
TRBV25-1,TRBJ2-3,CASSECAKAGEDTQYF
TRBV4-3,TRBJ2-7,CASSQDLGGSSYEQYF
TRBV7-6,TRBJ2-7,CASSLTESYEQYF
TRBV4-3,TRBJ2-7,CASSPGTSGIYEQYF
TRBV7-2,TRBJ2-1,CASSTTGPYNEQFF
TRBV19,TRBJ1-5,CASSIENQPQHF
TRBV28,TRBJ2-5,CASRPTVRGTQYF
TRBV7-6,TRBJ1-3,CASSFEDILGNTIYF
TRBV7-3,TRBJ2-7,CASSLLSGPYEQYF
TRBV7-9,TRBJ2-7,CASSLGAGGNYEQYF
TRBV7-9,TRBJ2-2,CASSAPATGALGELFF
TRBV11-1,TRBJ2-1,CASSADSSYNEQFF
TRBV28,TRBJ1-2,CASRPTRWDGYTF
TRBV7-9,TRBJ2-7,CASSLVGGPYEQYF
TRBV14,TRBJ2-1,CASQEGAGADEQFF
TRBV12-3/TRBV12-4,TRBJ1-2,CASSRISEIYGYTF
TRBV2,TRBJ1-1,CASRERGGFLEAFF
TRBV15,TRBJ2-2,CATSSSFDQRENTGELFF
TRBV13,TRBJ1-1,CASKTGPTNTEAFF
TRBV7-6,TRBJ2-5,CASSPPMWETPYF
TRBV2,TRBJ2-1,CASSGRGDKRGVYNEQFF
TRBV28,TRBJ2-5,CASSFSQETQYF
TRBV28,TRBJ2-7,CASSFPSPYSYEQYF
TRBV4-3,TRBJ1-1,CASSQGHMWNTEAFF
TRBV12-3/TRBV12-4,TRBJ2-3,CASSPDSEEQYF